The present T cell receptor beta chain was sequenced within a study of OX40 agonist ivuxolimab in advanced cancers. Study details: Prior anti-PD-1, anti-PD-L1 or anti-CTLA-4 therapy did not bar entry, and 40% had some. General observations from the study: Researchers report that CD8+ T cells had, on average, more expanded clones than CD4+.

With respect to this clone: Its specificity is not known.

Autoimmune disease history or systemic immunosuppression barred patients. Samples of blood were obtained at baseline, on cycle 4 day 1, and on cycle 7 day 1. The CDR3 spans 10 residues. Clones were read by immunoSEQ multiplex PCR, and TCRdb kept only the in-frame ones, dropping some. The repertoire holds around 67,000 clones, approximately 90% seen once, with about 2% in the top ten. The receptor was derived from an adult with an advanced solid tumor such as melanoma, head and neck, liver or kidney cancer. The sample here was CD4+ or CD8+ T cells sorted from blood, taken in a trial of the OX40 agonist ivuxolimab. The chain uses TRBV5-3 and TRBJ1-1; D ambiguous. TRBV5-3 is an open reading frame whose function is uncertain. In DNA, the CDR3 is TGTACACAGAGAACCCCAGAAGCTTTCTTT. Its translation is CTQRTPEAFF.